The rows below give T cell receptor beta chains drawn from one sample of a study of T cell repertoires in cytomegalovirus infection. Using its own MiXCR run on the reads, TCRdb lists one record per CDR3 protein. In the table there are 150,000 to 200,000 distinct CDR3 sequences, approximately 9.6% of which are singletons. Material for sequencing was PBMCs. Source of these receptors: a human donor in good health (CMV status not recorded). Some clones in this sample may be carry-over from other donors' samples. Both conserved end residues are part of each CDR3. The D gene is left open where the match is weak. Rows may omit the clone size; those that give it use once, few, many or a size class.

abundance	v_gene	j_gene	d_gene	CDR3aa	CDR3nt
many	TRBV7-8	TRBJ2-1	NA	CASSLVGGLANEQFF	TGTGCCAGCAGCTTAGTAGGCGGTCTAGCCAATGAGCAGTTCTTC
few	TRBV27	TRBJ2-1	TRBD2	CASSYQREYSEQFF	TGTGCCAGCAGTTATCAGCGGGAGTATAGTGAGCAGTTCTTC
many	TRBV20-1	TRBJ1-2	NA	CSARGEDITDNYGYTF	TGCAGTGCTAGAGGGGAGGACATCACCGACAACTATGGCTACACCTTC
many	TRBV7-2	TRBJ1-3	NA	CASSNSGSGNTIYF	TGTGCCAGCAGCAACTCAGGGAGTGGAAACACCATATATTTT
many	TRBV7-6	TRBJ1-2	NA	CASSTSRPDRNYGYTF	TGTGCCAGCAGCACTTCCCGCCCGGACAGAAACTATGGCTACACCTTC
few	TRBV18	TRBJ2-7	TRBD2	CASSPASGGDREQYF	TGTGCCAGCTCACCAGCTAGCGGGGGGGACCGCGAGCAGTACTTC
many	TRBV6-1	TRBJ2-7	NA	CASSSEQGNSYEQYF	TGTGCCAGCAGTTCCGAACAGGGAAACTCCTACGAGCAGTACTTC
few	TRBV6-8	TRBJ1-1	TRBD1	CASSYPPRGNLYTEAFF	TGTGCCAGCAGTTACCCTCCCAGGGGGAACCTTTACACTGAAGCTTTCTTT
many	TRBV6-2/TRBV6-3	TRBJ2-1	TRBD2	CASSRRTSGKERSYNEQFF	TGTGCCAGCAGCCGACGGACTAGCGGGAAGGAACGCTCCTACAATGAGCAGTTCTTC
few	TRBV11-2	TRBJ2-2	NA	CASSWREGGELFF	TGTGCCAGCAGCTGGAGGGAAGGCGGGGAGCTGTTTTTT
many	TRBV7-2	TRBJ2-7	NA	CASRSGTLPYEQYF	TGTGCCAGCAGGTCCGGGACCCTACCCTACGAGCAGTACTTC
many	TRBV28	TRBJ1-5	NA	CASDYSNQPQHF	TGTGCCAGCGATTATAGCAATCAGCCCCAGCATTTT
many	TRBV7-9	TRBJ1-4	TRBD1	CASSLELGQPNEKLFF	TGTGCCAGCAGCTTAGAATTGGGACAGCCTAATGAAAAACTGTTTTTT
few	TRBV12-3/TRBV12-4	TRBJ1-4	NA	CASSPLVENEKLFF	TGTGCCAGCAGCCCCTTGGTCGAAAATGAAAAACTGTTTTTT
NA	TRBV20-1	TRBJ1-2	NA	CSALGHVNNYGYTF	TGCAGTGCTCTGGGACACGTTAATAACTATGGCTACACCTTC
many	TRBV7-9	TRBJ1-4	TRBD1	CASRSRSTGDEKLFF	TGTGCCAGCAGATCCCGCTCGACAGGGGACGAAAAACTGTTTTTT
NA	TRBV6-2/TRBV6-3	TRBJ2-7	NA	CASSPSRAPYEQYF	TGTGCCAGCAGTCCCTCGAGGGCCCCCTACGAGCAGTACTTC
few	TRBV4-3	TRBJ1-1	TRBD1	CASSPGQGWGSEAFF	TGCGCCAGCAGCCCAGGACAGGGGTGGGGATCTGAAGCTTTCTTT
NA	TRBV19	TRBJ1-1	NA	CASRGRMNTEAFF	TGTGCCAGTAGGGGACGGATGAACACTGAAGCTTTCTTT
NA	TRBV6-2/TRBV6-3	TRBJ1-1	NA	CASTPGQYTEAFF	TGTGCCAGCACTCCGGGACAATACACTGAAGCTTTCTTT
many	TRBV27	TRBJ1-2	TRBD1	CASSLKGQANYGYTF	TGTGCCAGCAGTTTAAAGGGACAGGCGAACTATGGCTACACCTTC
many	TRBV7-2	TRBJ1-5	NA	CASSLVAQSNQPQHF	TGTGCCAGCAGCTTAGTGGCTCAGAGCAATCAGCCCCAGCATTTT
few	TRBV28	TRBJ2-7	NA	CASRTSVLYEQYF	TGTGCCAGCAGAACTAGTGTTCTTTACGAGCAGTACTTC
NA	TRBV7-9	TRBJ1-6	NA	CAISLDLYGGSYSSPLHF	TGTGCCATCAGCCTGGATCTTTACGGTGGATCCTATAGTTCACCCCTCCACTTT
NA	TRBV20-1	TRBJ1-5	NA	CSASPSSGQPQHF	TGCAGTGCTAGCCCTTCGTCGGGACAGCCCCAGCATTTT
few	TRBV20-1	TRBJ2-3	TRBD2	CSAFGAAGGDTQYF	TGCAGTGCCTTCGGGGCCGCGGGGGGGGATACGCAGTATTTT
many	TRBV19	TRBJ1-1	NA	CASSITGNTEAFF	TGTGCCAGTAGTATCACGGGGAACACTGAAGCTTTCTTT
many	TRBV7-2	TRBJ2-5	NA	CASSLDGQRQETQYF	TGTGCCAGCAGCTTAGACGGACAGCGCCAAGAGACCCAGTACTTC
many	TRBV19	TRBJ2-1	TRBD2	CASSTAGVSYNEQFF	TGTGCCAGTAGTACCGCGGGAGTCTCCTACAATGAGCAGTTCTTC